What follows describes a single T cell receptor beta chain. Ten or more counts support this clonotype. Its cognate antigen has yet to be identified. Base qualities are missing; no much larger clone stands one base away. The data were taken from a study of T cells in Graves' hyperthyroidism and ophthalmopathy (dated by TCRdb to 2018 to 2020). In the study overall: TCR V-J signatures able to tell the groups apart were searched for in a discovery cohort of some 97 patients, of whom under 45 had Graves' ophthalmopathy and around 57 had stable Graves' hyperthyroidism. In more than 5 Graves' hyperthyroidism patients, the study also compared T-cell repertoires from thyroid tissue with T-cell repertoires from blood. The 75 to 100 discovery patients were randomly divided into training and test sets at a 7:3 ratio. Once sampling was done, hyperthyroidism patients were given methimazole at a starting dose of 30 mg daily, whereas ophthalmopathy patients were given high-dose intravenous methylprednisolone. The paper describes TCR Vbeta CDR3 sequencing of around 140 peripheral blood samples, made up of about 41 ophthalmopathy patients, more than 70 hyperthyroidism patients and roughly 17 progressor patients. Prospective prediction of ophthalmopathy was tested in an independent validation cohort consisting of some 19 hyperthyroidism patients and 15 to 17 patients who later progressed to ophthalmopathy.

CDR1 and CDR2, looked up from the germline V gene (reference sequence), are SGHKS and YYEKEE. From the cysteine up to the phenylalanine, the CDR3 has a length of 12 residues. CDR3 DNA is the only sequence kept; it has 36 bases, read in frame from the first base. Trimming takes 4 bases off V and 7 bases off J; junction bases not matched to a gene: 4. TCR beta CDR3 regions were amplified from RNA transcripts. For the first round of RT-PCR on the TCR CDR3, the HTBI primer set was used together with the Qiagen OneStep RT-PCR kit. The libraries were constructed in a second round of multiplex PCR and then size-selected and purified. Libraries were sequenced paired-end with 100 bp reads on an Illumina HiSeq2000. The authors processed their data as follows. SOAPnuke was used to process the raw data, with reads discarded if the reads contained adapters or uncalled bases, had a mean Phred below 15, or lacked an exact constant-primer or identifier match. High-quality paired reads were merged with COPE v1.2.5, and unique nucleotide sequences were defined as clonotypes. Clonotypes were aligned to IMGT TRBV, TRBD and TRBJ reference segments using MiTCR v1.1. Only V-J combinations with frequency above 0.0001, covering 98% to 99.2% of repertoires, were analysed. The TCS score was defined as the ratio of F50 (clonal expansion) to E x V (chaos), calculated using BLOSUM62-based TCRdist between CDR3 peptides within each V-J. Welch's t-statistics and random forest reduced just over 500 V-J features to 13, which were used in a naive Bayes classifier (R e1071). The Morisita-Horn index was used to measure how similar the thyroid and blood repertoires were. TCRdb reprocessed the public reads (quality trimming at Q25 with fastp, clone calling with MiXCR) and kept in-frame beta chains. Rows merge per CDR3 protein into single entries with the most common DNA and genes. The V and J calls reflect TCRdb's pipeline rather than the authors' work. The sample records more than 500,000 distinct CDR3 sequences, under 60% of which are singletons. Over 15% of the sample is held by the ten biggest clonotypes.

General findings and caveats noted by the study authors: In cross-validation, a model built on a 13 V-J signature told ophthalmopathy apart from stable hyperthyroidism with approximately 91% sensitivity and around 81% specificity, and in testing the same model reached 80%/75%. Blood samples also contained most of the expanded thyroid clonotypes (frequency above 0.001), which suggests that blood repertoires may reflect thyroid immune responses. No statistical method was used to set the sample size in advance, and investigators knew the group allocation. In validation, the model predicted progression to ophthalmopathy a median of around six months before onset, with roughly 70% sensitivity and about 75% specificity.

Any patient with an uncontrolled infection, another autoimmune disease, pregnancy or lactation was excluded. Diagnoses were established on the basis of clinical symptoms, serum thyroxine and TRAb, thyroid ultrasound, and orbital computed tomography. Total RNA was extracted using Trizol reagent, and RNA quality was assessed on an Agilent 2100 Bioanalyzer. This TCR derives from an adult woman with Graves' disease, either hyperthyroidism or ophthalmopathy (not recorded which). The chain employs TRBV5-5 and TRBJ2-7, and TRBD2 matches 8 of the central bases. The sample taken for sequencing was peripheral blood or thyroid tissue (not recorded which). The DNA reads TGTGCCAGCAGCCGGGGGGGGGTTGAGCAGTACTTC. It encodes CASSRGGVEQYF.